This T cell receptor beta chain is from a study of blood T cell repertoires in COVID-19. In the study overall: T cells, B-cell-depleted T cells, or PBMCs provided the cDNA or gDNA that served as material.

Categorization into cohorts depended on clinical history that participants reported. Germline CDR1 is SGHTA and CDR2 is FQGTGA. V lost 4 bases and J lost 7, with 10 bases in between. The CDR3 contains 13 residues. How the authors handled the data: Counts of nucleated cells, estimated from reference gene primer amplification, were obtained. The table came from immunoSEQ multiplex PCR; TCRdb's copy has only in-frame clones and leaves some out. The V and J calls and clone size are taken from that table; D and trimming were inferred from the DNA. The sample has around 400,000 clones, roughly nine tenths seen once.

The V gene is TRBV7-3, the J gene TRBJ2-2; TRBD1 is a possible D gene (6 bases). The clonotype originates from a woman aged 30 to 39 who had recovered from COVID-19. Sequences were obtained from PBMCs or T cells enriched from blood (not recorded which). CDR3 sequence reads: CASSSSGDGELFF. The CDR3 bases are TGTGCCAGCAGCTCCTCAGGGGACGGGGAGCTGTTTTTT.